The 10 T cell receptor beta chains given below trace back to one sample, sequenced in a study of shared T cell receptors in the human thymus. Using immunoSEQ multiplex PCR, the repertoire was profiled, and TCRdb retains in-frame clones only, with some absent. The data show about 610,000 clones, roughly 90% seen once. These data were also filed under a second study, of human thymus T cells.

Sequences were obtained from thymocytes. The receptor source for this set is a boy younger than two with a congenital heart defect.

The chain employs TRBV30 and TRBJ2-7, with 7 bases fitting TRBD2. V lost 3 bases, J lost 9 bases, and 11 bases stayed unmatched. The length of the CDR3 is 13 residues. Germline values: CDR1 GTSNPN, CDR2 SVGIG (reference sequence). As DNA, the CDR3 is TGTGCCTGGAGCGCGTCTAGCGGCTGGGCGCAGTACTTC. Translation: CAWSASSGWAQYF.

V is TRBV10-3 and J is TRBJ2-2; 7 bases agree with TRBD1. V gave up 6 bases and J gave up 4 bases; unmatched junction bases: 11. This CDR3 spans 16 amino acids. Per germline, CDR1 ENHRY and CDR2 SYGVKD. CDR3 DNA: TGTGCCATCAGCGATGGGAAGGGGGCCGGCACCGGGGAGCTGTTTTTT. Amino acids: CAISDGKGAGTGELFF.

V gene TRBV19 combines with J gene TRBJ2-7; 11 bases are a match to TRBD1. V shed 5 bases and J 7 bases; nucleotides not matched to a gene: 16. The germline CDR1 and CDR2 sequences are LNHDA and SQIVND (reference sequence). The CDR3 spans 17 residues. The CDR3 reads CASSPGPAGQGGCEQYF. CDR3 coding DNA: TGTGCCAGTAGTCCCGGTCCGGCGGGACAGGGGGGGTGTGAGCAGTACTTC.

The rearrangement uses TRBV25-1 and TRBJ2-3; TRBD2 matches at 9 bases. Unmatched junction bases numbered 11, after V lost 1 base and J lost 6 bases. This CDR3 is 17 amino acids long. From germline, CDR1 is MGHDK and CDR2 SYGVNS. CDR3 in amino acids: CASSEWGREGRGDTQYF. The CDR3 DNA reads as TGTGCCAGCAGTGAATGGGGGCGGGAGGGCCGAGGGGATACGCAGTATTTT.

DNA of the CDR3: TGTGCCAGCAGCCGCCTTAGCGGGTTCACCTACGAGCAGTACTTC. Protein: CASSRLSGFTYEQYF. The chain joins TRBV5-4 to TRBJ2-7; 7 bases match TRBD2. Germline V gives CDR1 SGHNT, CDR2 YYREEE (reference sequence). The CDR3 extends over 15 amino acids. V lost 4 bases, J lost 2 bases, and 9 bases stayed unmatched.

The chain employs TRBV25-1 and TRBJ1-2; D is uncertain. Deletions cut 1 base from V and 2 bases from J, with 8 bases between. In germline, CDR1 is MGHDK, CDR2 SYGVNS. The CDR3 runs to 14 residues. CDR3 in amino acids: CASSESRENYGYTF. CDR3 coding DNA: TGTGCCAGCAGTGAATCTCGAGAGAACTATGGCTACACCTTC.

This chain links TRBV9 with TRBJ2-5; D remains ambiguous. From germline, CDR1 is SGDLS and CDR2 YYNGEE. V was shortened by 2 bases and J by 4 bases, with 12 bases between the two germline ends. The CDR3 has 14 residues. The CDR3 DNA reads TGTGCCAGCAGCGTCTCTTGGGCGAGAGAGACCCAGTACTTC. It encodes CASSVSWARETQYF.

J is TRBJ1-1 and V is TRBV13, with D possibly TRBD1 on 5 matching bases. Trimming stripped 5 bases from V and 1 base from J, with 11 bases between. The CDR3 covers 14 residues. Germline CDR1 and CDR2: PRHDT and FYEKMQ (reference sequence). The chain's CDR3 is CASSPGGENTEAFF. In DNA form, the CDR3 reads TGTGCCAGCAGCCCCGGGGGAGAGAACACTGAAGCTTTCTTT.

The chain is built from TRBV5-1 and TRBJ2-3; the match to TRBD1 covers 8 bases. J gave up 0 bases and V 4 bases, and 7 bases lay outside the gene matches. The germline gives CDR1 SGHRS, CDR2 YFSETQ. This CDR3 is 16 amino acids long. CDR3 in DNA: TGCGCCAGCAGCAGTGGACAGGGCAAGAGCACAGATACGCAGTATTTT. Translation gives CASSSGQGKSTDTQYF.

Turning to this clone: Other nucleotide sequences in the sample specify the same CDR3. V usage is TRBV27 and J usage is TRBJ2-7, with D perhaps matching TRBD1 (6 bases). Germline CDR1 is MNHEY and CDR2 is SMNVEV (reference sequence). The CDR3 consists of 12 residues. V lost 4 bases, J lost 3 bases, and 7 bases lay in between. CDR3 in amino acids: CASSSTGYEQYF. The CDR3 DNA reads as TGTGCCAGCAGTTCGACAGGCTACGAGCAGTACTTC.